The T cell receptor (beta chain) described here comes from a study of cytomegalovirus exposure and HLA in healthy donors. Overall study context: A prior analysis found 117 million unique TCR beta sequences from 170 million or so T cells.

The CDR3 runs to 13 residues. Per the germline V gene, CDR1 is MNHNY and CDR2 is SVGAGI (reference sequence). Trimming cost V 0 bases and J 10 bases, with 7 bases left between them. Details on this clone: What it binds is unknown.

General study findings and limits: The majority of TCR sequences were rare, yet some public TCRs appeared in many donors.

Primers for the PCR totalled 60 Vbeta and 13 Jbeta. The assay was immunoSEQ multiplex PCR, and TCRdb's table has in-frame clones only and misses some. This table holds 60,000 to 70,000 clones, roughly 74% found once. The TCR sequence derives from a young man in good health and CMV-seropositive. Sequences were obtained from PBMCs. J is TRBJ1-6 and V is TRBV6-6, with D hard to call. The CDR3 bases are TGTGCCAGCAGTTACTCAGTCGGGTCACCCCTCCACTTT. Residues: CASSYSVGSPLHF.